Each of the 4 T cell receptor beta chains below was sequenced from the same sample in a study of CXCR3-negative and CXCR3-positive naive CD8 T cells. With UMI labels, 5' RACE was used to prepare the TRB cDNA libraries. One entry per CDR3 protein, without DNA, is what TCRdb gives after re-calling the 5' RACE reads. The table lists some 48,000 distinct CDR3 sequences. Sequencing used naive CXCR3- CD8+ T cells from blood. Noted subset: CD45RO-CCR7+CD27+CD95- naive CD8+ T cells lacking CXCR3 (TNR3-). These receptor sequences come from a human donor in good health. Some clones in this sample may be carry-over from other donors' samples.

The rearrangement uses TRBV7-9 and TRBJ2-7; lacking DNA, the TRBD1 call made by TCRdb goes unchecked. The CDR3 has 15 amino acids. From germline, CDR1 is SEHNR and CDR2 FQNEAQ (reference sequence). CDR3 sequence reads: CASSFRQGLSYEQYF.

The chain recombines TRBV20-1 with TRBJ2-1; TCRdb gives TRBD2 as the D gene, but with no DNA this cannot be confirmed. Germline lookup yields CDR1 DFQATT and CDR2 SNEGSKA (reference sequence). There are 13 residues in the CDR3. The CDR3 sequence: CSAREDSGNEQFF.

The V call is TRBV12-3 or TRBV12-4, the J call TRBJ2-7; no DNA is available, so the TRBD2 call from TCRdb remains unchecked. The CDR3 has 14 amino acids. This CDR3 reads CASSHPTKAREQYF.

The rearrangement links TRBV3-1 to TRBJ2-7. Germline V lookup: CDR1 LGHDT, CDR2 YNNKEL (reference sequence). This CDR3 is built from 14 residues. The CDR3 is CASSQEHITGEQYF.